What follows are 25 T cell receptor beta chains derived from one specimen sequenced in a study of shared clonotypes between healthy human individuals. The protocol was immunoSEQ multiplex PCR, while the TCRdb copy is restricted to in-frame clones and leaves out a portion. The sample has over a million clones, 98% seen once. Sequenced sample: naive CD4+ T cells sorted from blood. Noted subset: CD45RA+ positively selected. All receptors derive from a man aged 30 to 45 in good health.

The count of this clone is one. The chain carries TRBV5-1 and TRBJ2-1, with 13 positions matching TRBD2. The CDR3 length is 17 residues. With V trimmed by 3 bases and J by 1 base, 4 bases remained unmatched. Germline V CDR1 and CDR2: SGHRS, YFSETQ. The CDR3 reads CASSWGLAGYSYNEQFF. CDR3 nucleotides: TGCGCCAGCAGCTGGGGACTAGCGGGATATTCCTACAATGAGCAGTTCTTC. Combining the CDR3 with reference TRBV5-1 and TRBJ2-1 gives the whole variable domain KAGVTQTPRYLIKTRGQQVTLSCSPISGHRSVSWYQQTPGQGLQFLFEYFSETQRNKGNFPGRFSGRQFSNSRSEMNVSTLELGDSALYLCASSWGLAGYSYNEQFFGPGTRLTVL.

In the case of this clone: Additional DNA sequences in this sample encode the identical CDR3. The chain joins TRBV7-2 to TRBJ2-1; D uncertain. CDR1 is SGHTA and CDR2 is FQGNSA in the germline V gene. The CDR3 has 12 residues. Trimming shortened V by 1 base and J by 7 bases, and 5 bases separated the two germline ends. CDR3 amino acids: CASSLDRNEQFF. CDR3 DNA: TGTGCCAGCAGCTTAGACCGAAATGAGCAGTTCTTC.

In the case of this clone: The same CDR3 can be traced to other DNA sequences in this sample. For the CDR3, the DNA is TGTGCCAGCAGTTCGACAGGGGGGAACACTGAAGCTTTCTTT. It specifies CASSSTGGNTEAFF. The chain has TRBV7-2 and TRBJ1-1, with 9 bases matching TRBD1. Germline V gene sequence: CDR1 SGHTA, CDR2 FQGNSA. This CDR3 spans 14 amino acids. Trimming took 6 bases from V and 1 from J; bases not matched to a gene: 3.

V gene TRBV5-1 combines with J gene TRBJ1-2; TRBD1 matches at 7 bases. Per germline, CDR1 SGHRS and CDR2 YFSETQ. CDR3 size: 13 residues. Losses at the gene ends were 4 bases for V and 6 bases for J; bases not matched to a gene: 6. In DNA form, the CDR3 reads TGCGCCAGCAGCAGGGGACAGTCGGATGGCTACACCTTC. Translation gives CASSRGQSDGYTF.

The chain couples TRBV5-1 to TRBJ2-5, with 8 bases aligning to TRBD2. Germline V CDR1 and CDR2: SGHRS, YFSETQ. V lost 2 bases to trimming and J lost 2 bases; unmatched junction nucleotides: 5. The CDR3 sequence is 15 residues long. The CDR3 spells CASSFRAGEQETQYF. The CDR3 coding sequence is TGCGCCAGCAGCTTTCGAGCGGGAGAGCAAGAGACCCAGTACTTC.

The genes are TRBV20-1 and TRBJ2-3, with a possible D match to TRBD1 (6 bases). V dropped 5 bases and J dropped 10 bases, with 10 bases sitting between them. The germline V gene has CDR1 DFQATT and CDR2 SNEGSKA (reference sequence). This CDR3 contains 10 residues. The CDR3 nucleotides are TGCAGTGCTTCAGGGGCTGCGCAGTATTTT. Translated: CSASGAAQYF.

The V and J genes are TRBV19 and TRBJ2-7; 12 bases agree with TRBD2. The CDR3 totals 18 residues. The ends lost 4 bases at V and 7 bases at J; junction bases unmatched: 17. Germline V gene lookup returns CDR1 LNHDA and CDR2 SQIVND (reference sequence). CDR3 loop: CASSNHVVLAGGGGEQYF. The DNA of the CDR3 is TGTGCCAGTAGTAACCACGTGGTACTAGCGGGAGGAGGTGGAGAGCAGTACTTC.

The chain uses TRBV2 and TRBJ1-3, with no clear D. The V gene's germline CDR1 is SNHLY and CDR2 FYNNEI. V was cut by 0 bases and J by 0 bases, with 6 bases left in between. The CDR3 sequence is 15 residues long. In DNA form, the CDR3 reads TGTGCCAGCAGTGAAGCGAGGGCCTCTGGAAACACCATATATTTT. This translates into CASSEARASGNTIYF.

DNA for the CDR3: TGCGCCAGCAAAGCCCAAGAGACCCAGTACTTC. It specifies CASKAQETQYF. The gene calls are TRBV5-1 and TRBJ2-5; D unclear. Deletions cut 6 bases from V and 1 base from J, with 4 bases between. The CDR3 extends over 11 amino acids. Per germline, CDR1 SGHRS and CDR2 YFSETQ.

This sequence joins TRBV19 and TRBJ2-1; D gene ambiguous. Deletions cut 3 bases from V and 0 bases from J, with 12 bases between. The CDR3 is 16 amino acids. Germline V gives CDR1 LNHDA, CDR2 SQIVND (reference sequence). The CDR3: CASSIDALDSYNEQFF. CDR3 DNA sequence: TGTGCCAGTAGTATTGACGCCCTCGACTCCTACAATGAGCAGTTCTTC.

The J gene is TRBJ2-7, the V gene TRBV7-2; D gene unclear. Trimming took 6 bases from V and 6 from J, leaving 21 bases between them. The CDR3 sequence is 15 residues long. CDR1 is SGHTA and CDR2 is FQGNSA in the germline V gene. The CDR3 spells CASSSGLGSPAEQYF. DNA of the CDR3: TGTGCCAGCAGTAGTGGGCTTGGATCCCCAGCCGAGCAGTACTTC.

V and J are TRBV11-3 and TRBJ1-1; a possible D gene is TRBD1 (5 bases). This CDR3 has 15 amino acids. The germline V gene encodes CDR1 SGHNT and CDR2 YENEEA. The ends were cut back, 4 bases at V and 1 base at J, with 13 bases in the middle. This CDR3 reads CASSSSWGENTEAFF. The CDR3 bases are TGTGCCAGCAGCTCCTCTTGGGGGGAGAACACTGAAGCTTTCTTT.

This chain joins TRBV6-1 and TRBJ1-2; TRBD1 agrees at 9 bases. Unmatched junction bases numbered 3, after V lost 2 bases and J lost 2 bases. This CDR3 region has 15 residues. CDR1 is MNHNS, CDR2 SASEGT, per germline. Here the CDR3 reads CASSEPGTGNYGYTF. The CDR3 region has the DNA TGTGCCAGCAGTGAACCCGGGACAGGGAACTATGGCTACACCTTC.

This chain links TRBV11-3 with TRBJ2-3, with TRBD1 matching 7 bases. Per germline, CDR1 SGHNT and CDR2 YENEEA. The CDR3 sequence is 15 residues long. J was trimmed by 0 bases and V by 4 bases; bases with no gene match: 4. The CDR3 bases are TGTGCCAGCAGCTGGGGACAGTTTAGCACAGATACGCAGTATTTT. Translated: CASSWGQFSTDTQYF. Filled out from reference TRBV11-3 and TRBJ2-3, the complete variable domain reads EAGVVQSPRYKIIEKKQPVAFWCNPISGHNTLYWYLQNLGQGPELLIRYENEEAVDDSQLPKDRFSAERLKGVDSTLKIQPAELGDSAVYLCASSWGQFSTDTQYFGPGTRLTVL.

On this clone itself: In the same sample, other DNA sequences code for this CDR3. CDR3 DNA: TGTGCCAGCAGGAGGACAGGGACCGGGGAGCTGTTTTTT. Amino acids: CASRRTGTGELFF. The chain has TRBV11-2 and TRBJ2-2, with 8 positions matching TRBD1. V shed 6 bases and J 5 bases; nucleotides not matched to a gene: 2. Germline CDR1 is SGHAT and CDR2 is FQNNGV. CDR3 length equals 13 residues. Variable domain in full (rest from reference TRBV11-2 and TRBJ2-2): EAGVAQSPRYKIIEKRQSVAFWCNPISGHATLYWYQQILGQGPKLLIQFQNNGVVDDSQLPKDRFSAERLKGVDSTLKIQPAKLEDSAVYLCASRRTGTGELFFGEGSRLTVL.

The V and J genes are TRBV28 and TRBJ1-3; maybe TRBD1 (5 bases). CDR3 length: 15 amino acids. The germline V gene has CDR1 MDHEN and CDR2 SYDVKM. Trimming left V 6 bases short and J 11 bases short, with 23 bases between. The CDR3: CASSPPHGARSAIYF. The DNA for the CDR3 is TGTGCCAGCAGCCCCCCGCACGGGGCGAGATCTGCCATATATTTT.

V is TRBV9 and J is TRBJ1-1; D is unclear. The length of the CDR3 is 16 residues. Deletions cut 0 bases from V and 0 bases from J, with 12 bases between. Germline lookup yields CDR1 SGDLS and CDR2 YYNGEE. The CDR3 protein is CASSVAPTQMNTEAFF. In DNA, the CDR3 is TGTGCCAGCAGCGTAGCTCCTACCCAGATGAACACTGAAGCTTTCTTT.

Here the CDR3 DNA reads TGTGCCAGTACCAAGGACACGGGCGAGCAGTACTTC. This sequence encodes CASTKDTGEQYF. This chain joins TRBV28 and TRBJ2-7; TRBD1 is a possible D gene (5 bases). The germline CDR1 and CDR2 sequences are MDHEN and SYDVKM. The CDR3 is 12 residues long. V was clipped by 9 bases and J by 6 bases, with 15 bases between them.

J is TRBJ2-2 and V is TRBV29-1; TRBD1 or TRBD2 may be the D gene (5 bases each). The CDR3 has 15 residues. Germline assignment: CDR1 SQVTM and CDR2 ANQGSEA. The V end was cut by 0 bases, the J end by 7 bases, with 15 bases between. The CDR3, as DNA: TGCAGCGTTGAAGAGGGGCCCGGAGGTGGCGGGGAGCTGTTTTTT. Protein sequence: CSVEEGPGGGGELFF.

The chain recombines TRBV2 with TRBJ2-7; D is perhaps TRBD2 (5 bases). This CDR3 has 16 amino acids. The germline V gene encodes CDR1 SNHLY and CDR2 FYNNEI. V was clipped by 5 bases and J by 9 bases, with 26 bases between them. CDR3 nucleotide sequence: TGTGCCAGCAGTAAAAGCCGTACCCTTCTAGCCTCGGTGCAGTACTTC. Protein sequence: CASSKSRTLLASVQYF.

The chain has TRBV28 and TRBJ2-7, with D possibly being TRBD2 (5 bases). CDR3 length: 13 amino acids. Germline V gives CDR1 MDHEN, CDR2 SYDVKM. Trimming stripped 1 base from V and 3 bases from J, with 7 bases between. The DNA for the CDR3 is TGTGCCAGCAGTTTATCAGCGGACTACGAGCAGTACTTC. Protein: CASSLSADYEQYF.

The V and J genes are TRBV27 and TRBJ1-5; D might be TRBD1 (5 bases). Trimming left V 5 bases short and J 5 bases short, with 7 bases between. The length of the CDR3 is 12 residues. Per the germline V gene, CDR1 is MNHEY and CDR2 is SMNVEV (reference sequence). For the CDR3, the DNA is TGTGCCAGCAGTACGACAGATCAGCCCCAGCATTTT. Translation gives CASSTTDQPQHF.

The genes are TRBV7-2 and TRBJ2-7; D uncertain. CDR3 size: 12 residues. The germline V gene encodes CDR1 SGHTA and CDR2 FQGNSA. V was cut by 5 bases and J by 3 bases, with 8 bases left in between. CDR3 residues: CASSLYRYEQYF. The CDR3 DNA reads TGTGCCAGCAGCCTTTATCGCTACGAGCAGTACTTC.

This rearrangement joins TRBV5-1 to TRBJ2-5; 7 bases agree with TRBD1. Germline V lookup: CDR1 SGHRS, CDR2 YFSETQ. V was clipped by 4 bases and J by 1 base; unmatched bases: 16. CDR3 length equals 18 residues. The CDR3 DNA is TGCGCCAGCAGCCCGCCGCTTGGGACAGACTTGTTCCAAGAGACCCAGTACTTC. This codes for CASSPPLGTDLFQETQYF.

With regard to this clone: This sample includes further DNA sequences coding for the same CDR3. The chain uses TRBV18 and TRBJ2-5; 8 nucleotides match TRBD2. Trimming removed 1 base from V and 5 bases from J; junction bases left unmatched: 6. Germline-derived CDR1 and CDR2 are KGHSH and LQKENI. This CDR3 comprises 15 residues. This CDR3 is CASSPLTSGGETQYF. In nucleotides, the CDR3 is TGTGCCAGCTCACCACTAACTAGCGGAGGGGAGACCCAGTACTTC. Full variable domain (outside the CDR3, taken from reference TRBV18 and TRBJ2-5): NAGVMQNPRHLVRRRGQEARLRCSPMKGHSHVYWYRQLPEEGLKFMVYLQKENIIDESGMPKERFSAEFPKEGPSILRIQQVVRGDSAAYFCASSPLTSGGETQYFGPGTRLLVL.